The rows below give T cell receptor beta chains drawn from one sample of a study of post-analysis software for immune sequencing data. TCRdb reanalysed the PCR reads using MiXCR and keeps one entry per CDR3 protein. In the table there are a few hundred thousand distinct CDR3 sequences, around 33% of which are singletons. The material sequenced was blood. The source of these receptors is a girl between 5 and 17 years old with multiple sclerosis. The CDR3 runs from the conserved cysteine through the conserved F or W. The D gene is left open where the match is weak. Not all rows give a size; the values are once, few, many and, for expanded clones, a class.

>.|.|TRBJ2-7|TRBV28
CASEKGEGTYEQYF
TGTGCCAGTGAAAAGGGGGAGGGAACCTACGAGCAGTACTTC
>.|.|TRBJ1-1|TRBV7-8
CASSLGAGRDTEAFF
TGTGCCAGCAGCTTAGGGGCGGGAAGGGACACTGAAGCTTTCTTT
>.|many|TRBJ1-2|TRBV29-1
CSVYDYGYTF
TGCAGCGTTTACGACTATGGCTACACCTTC
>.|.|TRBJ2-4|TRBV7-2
CASSPRTGTKNIQYF
TGTGCCAGCAGCCCTCGGACGGGAACCAAAAACATTCAGTACTTC
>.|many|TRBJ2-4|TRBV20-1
CSAPRDRWQYF
TGCAGTGCTCCTCGAGATAGATGGCAGTACTTC
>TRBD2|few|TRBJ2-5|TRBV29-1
CSVARGGPQETQYF
TGCAGCGTTGCACGGGGGGGCCCCCAAGAGACCCAGTACTTC
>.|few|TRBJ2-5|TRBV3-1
CASSQISSAQETQYF
TGTGCCAGCAGCCAAATCTCCAGCGCGCAAGAGACCCAGTACTTC
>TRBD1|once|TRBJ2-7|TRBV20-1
CSAGRQGSCYEQYF
TGCAGTGCTGGCCGACAGGGGTCCTGTTACGAGCAGTACTTC
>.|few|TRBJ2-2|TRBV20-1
CSASKGGTNTGELFF
TGCAGTGCTAGTAAGGGGGGAACGAACACCGGGGAGCTGTTTTTT
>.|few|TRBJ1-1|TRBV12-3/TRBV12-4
CASSEGATEAFF
TGTGCCAGCTCCGAAGGGGCCACTGAAGCTTTCTTT
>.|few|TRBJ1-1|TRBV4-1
CASSQEGRATEAFF
TGCGCCAGCAGCCAAGAAGGCAGGGCCACTGAAGCTTTCTTT
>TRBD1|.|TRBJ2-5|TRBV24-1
CATSDHDRAETQYF
TGTGCCACCAGTGATCATGACAGGGCAGAGACCCAGTACTTC
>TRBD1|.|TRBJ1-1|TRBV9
CASSETGMNTEAFF
TGTGCCAGCAGCGAGACAGGGATGAACACTGAAGCTTTCTTT
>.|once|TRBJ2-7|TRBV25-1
CASSEMKVGSKGEQYF
TGTGCCAGCAGTGAAATGAAAGTGGGATCTAAAGGCGAGCAGTACTTC
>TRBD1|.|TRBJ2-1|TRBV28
CASRCRDRADNEQFF
TGTGCCAGCAGATGCCGGGACAGGGCTGACAATGAGCAGTTCTTC
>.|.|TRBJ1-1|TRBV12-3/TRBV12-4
CASSPIARTEAFF
TGTGCCAGCAGTCCCATAGCTAGGACGGAAGCTTTCTTT
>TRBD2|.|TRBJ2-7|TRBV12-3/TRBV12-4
CASSLTSGGPNSYEQYF
TGTGCCAGCAGCCTGACTAGCGGGGGGCCCAACTCCTACGAGCAGTACTTC
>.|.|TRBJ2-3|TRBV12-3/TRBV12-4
CASSFEGTDTQYF
TGTGCCAGCAGTTTTGAGGGGACAGATACGCAGTATTTT
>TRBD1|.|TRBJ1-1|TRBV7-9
CASSPRGEDRGHNTEAFF
TGTGCCAGCAGCCCCCGGGGCGAGGACAGGGGACATAACACTGAAGCTTTCTTT
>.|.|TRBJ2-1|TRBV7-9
CASTPGDNEQFF
TGTGCCAGCACCCCAGGGGACAATGAGCAGTTCTTC
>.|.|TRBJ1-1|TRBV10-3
CAISESSPQAVGTEAFF
TGTGCCATCAGTGAGTCGAGCCCACAGGCCGTAGGCACTGAAGCTTTCTTT
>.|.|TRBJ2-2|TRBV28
CASSPLGVYTGELFF
TGTGCCAGCAGTCCACTGGGGGTTTACACCGGGGAGCTGTTTTTT
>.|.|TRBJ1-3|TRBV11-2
CASSLPREGARNTIYF
TGTGCCAGCAGCTTACCACGGGAAGGGGCAAGGAACACCATATATTTT
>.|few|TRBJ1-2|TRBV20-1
CSARAGGATYGYTF
TGCAGTGCTAGAGCGGGGGGCGCGACCTATGGCTACACCTTC
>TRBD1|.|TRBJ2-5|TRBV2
CVSSWDRTGVQETQYF
TGTGTCAGCAGTTGGGATCGGACAGGTGTCCAAGAGACCCAGTACTTC
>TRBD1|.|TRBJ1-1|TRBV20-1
CSASPARGLRTEAFF
TGCAGTGCCTCTCCCGCCAGGGGGCTGCGCACTGAAGCTTTCTTT
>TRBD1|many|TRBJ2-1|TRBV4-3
CASSQEGTGTYNEQFF
TGCGCCAGCAGCCAAGAAGGGACAGGGACCTACAATGAGCAGTTCTTC
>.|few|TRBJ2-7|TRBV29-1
CSVEDPPYEQYF
TGCAGCGTTGAAGATCCCCCCTACGAGCAGTACTTC
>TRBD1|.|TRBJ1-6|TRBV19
CAILRTGGSYNSPLHF
TGTGCCATTCTCCGGACAGGGGGATCTTATAATTCACCCCTCCACTTT
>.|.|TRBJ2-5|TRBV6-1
CASNLGLLSQETQYF
TGTGCCAGCAACCTGGGACTTTTATCTCAAGAGACCCAGTACTTC
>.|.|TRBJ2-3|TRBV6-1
CASSEPDTQYF
TGTGCCAGCAGTGAACCAGATACGCAGTATTTT
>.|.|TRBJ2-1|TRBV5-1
CASSGSGSYNEQFF
TGCGCCAGCAGTGGGAGTGGCTCCTACAATGAGCAGTTCTTC
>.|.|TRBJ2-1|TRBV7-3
CASSRQGSIEQFF
TGTGCCAGCAGCCGCCAGGGGAGCATCGAGCAGTTCTTC
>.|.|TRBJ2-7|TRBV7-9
CASRHDTYEQYF
TGTGCCAGCAGACACGACACCTACGAGCAGTACTTC
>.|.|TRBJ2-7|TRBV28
CASSPSMKAEQYF
TGTGCCAGCAGTCCATCAATGAAAGCCGAGCAGTACTTC
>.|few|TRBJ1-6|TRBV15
CATSRDAVLDSPLHF
TGTGCCACCAGCAGAGACGCAGTACTGGATTCACCCCTCCACTTT
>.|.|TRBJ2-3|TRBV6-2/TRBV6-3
CASSRPGPWADMQYF
TGTGCCAGCAGCCGGCCGGGACCGTGGGCAGATATGCAGTATTTT